The source of this TCR beta chain is a study of breast tumors, draining lymph nodes, adjacent tissues. Whole-study results and caveats: Luminal-like breast cancer showed significantly higher tumor–nontumor repertoire similarity than basal-like. Data only fit, rather than demonstrated, lymph node origin of most tumor T cells. Tumor repertoires ranked between lymph nodes and nontumor tissue in diversity, with V and J gene preferences.

TCRdb redid the calling of the multiplex PCR reads with MiXCR, one entry per CDR3 protein. The data contain 200,000 or so distinct CDR3 sequences, about 32% of them singletons. The germline V and J ends were trimmed by 6 bases and 5 bases, with 19 bases remaining between them. Per the germline V gene, CDR1 is SNHLY and CDR2 is FYNNEI. The CDR3 is made up of 15 amino acids. Samples came from axillary lymph nodes draining the breast cancer. This clonotype came up many times. The antigen is undetermined. The receptor was isolated from a female donor with breast cancer. Some clones in this sample may be carry-over from other donors' samples. Sequencing used axillary lymph node tissue. The chain has TRBV2 and TRBJ2-5, with D possibly being TRBD1 (5 bases). The CDR3 DNA reads TGTGCCAGCAGGGCTGTTAGGGGCTGGAGCGAGACCCAGTACTTC. Translated: CASRAVRGWSETQYF.